This TCR beta chain was sequenced in a study of T cell repertoires in cytomegalovirus infection. About the research overall: CMV infection and matching HLA type were both indicated by public TCR beta signatures. General study points: There were HLA-C-restricted CMV-specific TCR beta clonotypes dominating the ex vivo response. Using cumulative public TCR beta family frequency, the authors identified those who carried CMV together with the relevant HLA.

TCRdb redid the calling of the reads with MiXCR, one entry per CDR3 protein. The table has around 430,000 distinct CDR3 sequences, under 45% seen once. This clonotype was observed a handful of times. Its antigen is not known. One junction end disagrees with the germline gene, perhaps due to a read error. This CDR3 comprises 17 residues. CDR1 is MGHRA, CDR2 YSYEKL, per germline. This TCR derives from a human donor in good health (CMV status not recorded). Some clones in this sample may be carry-over from other donors' samples. This chain uses TRBV4-1 with TRBJ2-3; TRBD2 aligns across 8 bases. Material: cultured PBMCs, obtained from culture after CMV antigen stimulation. The CDR3 protein is CASSQEFPGGLADTQYF. DNA for the CDR3: TGTGCCAGCAGCCAAGAGTTTCCGGGGGGGCTGGCAGATACGCAGTATTTT.